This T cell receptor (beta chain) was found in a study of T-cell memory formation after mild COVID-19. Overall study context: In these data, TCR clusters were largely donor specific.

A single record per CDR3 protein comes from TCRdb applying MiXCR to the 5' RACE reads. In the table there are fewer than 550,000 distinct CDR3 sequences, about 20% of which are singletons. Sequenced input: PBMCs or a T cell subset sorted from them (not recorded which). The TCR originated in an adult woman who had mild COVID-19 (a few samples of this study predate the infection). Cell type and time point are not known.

The CDR3 DNA sequence: TGTGCCAGCACCCCTCATGGACAGGGGGCCTACATTCAGTACTTC. It yields the protein CASTPHGQGAYIQYF. The V and J genes are TRBV11-3 and TRBJ2-4, with TRBD1 identical over 11 bases. J was trimmed by 8 bases and V by 7 bases; bases with no gene match: 10. Germline V lookup: CDR1 SGHNT, CDR2 YENEEA. The CDR3 loop spans 15 amino acids.